This T cell receptor (beta chain) emerged from a study of blood T cell repertoires in COVID-19. Only in-frame clones appear in the TCRdb table, and some are missing; sequencing was by immunoSEQ multiplex PCR. The table lists 200,000 to 300,000 clones, more than 75% of them singletons, with roughly 5% in the top ten. CDR3 size: 18 residues. CDR1 and CDR2 from the germline V gene are SGHTA and FQGNSA. Between the trimmed V and J ends, which lost 6 bases and 3 bases, there was a span of 24 bases. This chain uses TRBV7-2 with TRBJ2-1; tentative D call: TRBD1 (6 bases). The sequencing input was peripheral blood. The receptor was derived from a woman aged 60-75 years with COVID-19, enrolled during active disease. CDR3: CASRREARRTAYYNEQFF. The CDR3 nucleotides are TGTGCCAGCAGAAGAGAAGCGAGGAGGACAGCCTACTACAATGAGCAGTTCTTC.